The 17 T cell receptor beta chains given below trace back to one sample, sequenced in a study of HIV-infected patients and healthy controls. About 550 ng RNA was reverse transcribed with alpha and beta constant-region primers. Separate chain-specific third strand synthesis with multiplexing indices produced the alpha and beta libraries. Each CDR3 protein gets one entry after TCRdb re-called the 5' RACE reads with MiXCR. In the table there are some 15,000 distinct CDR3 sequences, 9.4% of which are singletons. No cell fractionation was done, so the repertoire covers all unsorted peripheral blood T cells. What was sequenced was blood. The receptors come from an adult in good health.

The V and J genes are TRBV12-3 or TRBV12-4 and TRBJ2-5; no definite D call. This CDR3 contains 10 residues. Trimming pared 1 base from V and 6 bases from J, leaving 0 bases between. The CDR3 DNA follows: TGTGCCAGCAGTTTAGAGACCCAGTACTTC. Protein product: CASSLETQYF.

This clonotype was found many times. CDR3 amino acids: CASSLTEAFF. DNA of the CDR3: TGTGCCAGCAGTCTTACGGAAGCTTTCTTT. The chain employs TRBV27 and TRBJ1-1; D is ambiguous. Trimming took 5 bases from V and 8 from J, leaving 6 bases between them. Germline assignment: CDR1 MNHEY and CDR2 SMNVEV (reference sequence). The CDR3 runs to 10 residues.

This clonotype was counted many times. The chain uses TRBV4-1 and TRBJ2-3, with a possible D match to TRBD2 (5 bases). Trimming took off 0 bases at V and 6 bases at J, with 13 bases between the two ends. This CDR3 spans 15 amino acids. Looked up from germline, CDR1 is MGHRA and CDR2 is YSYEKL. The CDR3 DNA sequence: TGCGCCAGCAGCCAAGAGCCCCGGGAACAGGATACGCAGTATTTT. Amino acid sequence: CASSQEPREQDTQYF.

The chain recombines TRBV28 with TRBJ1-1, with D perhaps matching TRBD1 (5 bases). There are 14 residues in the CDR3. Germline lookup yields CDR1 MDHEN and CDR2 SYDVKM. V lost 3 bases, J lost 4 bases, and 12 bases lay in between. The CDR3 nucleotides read TGTGCCAGCAGTTTCCTCGCAGGGCGCACTGAAGCTTTCTTT. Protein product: CASSFLAGRTEAFF.

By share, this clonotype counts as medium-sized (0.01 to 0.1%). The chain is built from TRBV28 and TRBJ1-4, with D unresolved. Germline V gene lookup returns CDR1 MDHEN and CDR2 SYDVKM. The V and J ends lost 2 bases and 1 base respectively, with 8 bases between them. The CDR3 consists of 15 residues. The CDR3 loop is CASSLPTGTNEKLFF. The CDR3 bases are TGTGCCAGCAGTTTACCGACTGGAACTAATGAAAAACTGTTTTTT.

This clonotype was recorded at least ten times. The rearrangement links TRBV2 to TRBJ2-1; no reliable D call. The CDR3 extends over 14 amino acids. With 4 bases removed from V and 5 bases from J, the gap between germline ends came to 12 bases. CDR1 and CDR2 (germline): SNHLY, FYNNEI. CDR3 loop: CASSGLVAHNEQFF. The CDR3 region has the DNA TGTGCCAGCAGTGGGCTGGTAGCCCACAATGAGCAGTTCTTC. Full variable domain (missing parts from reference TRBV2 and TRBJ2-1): EPEVTQTPSHQVTQMGQEVILRCVPISNHLYFYWYRQILGQKVEFLVSFYNNEISEKSEIFDDQFSVERPDGSNFTLKIRSTKLEDSAMYFCASSGLVAHNEQFFGPGTRLTVL.

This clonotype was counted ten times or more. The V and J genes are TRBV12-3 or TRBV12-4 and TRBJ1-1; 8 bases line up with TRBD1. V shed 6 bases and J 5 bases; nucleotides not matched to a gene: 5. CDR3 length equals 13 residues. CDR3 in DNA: TGTGCCAGCAGAGGACAGGGATGGACTGAAGCTTTCTTT. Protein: CASRGQGWTEAFF.

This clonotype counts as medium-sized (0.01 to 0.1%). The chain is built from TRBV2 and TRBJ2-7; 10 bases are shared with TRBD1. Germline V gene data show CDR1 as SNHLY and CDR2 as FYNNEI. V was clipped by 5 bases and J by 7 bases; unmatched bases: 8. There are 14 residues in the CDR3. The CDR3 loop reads CASSPGQGIFEQYF. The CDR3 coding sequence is TGTGCCAGCAGTCCGGGACAGGGGATTTTTGAGCAGTACTTC.

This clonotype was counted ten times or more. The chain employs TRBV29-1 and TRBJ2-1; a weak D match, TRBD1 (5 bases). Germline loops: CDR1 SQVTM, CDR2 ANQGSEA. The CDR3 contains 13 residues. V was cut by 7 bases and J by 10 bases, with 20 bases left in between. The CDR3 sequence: CSAGRTNSYEQFF. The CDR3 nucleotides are TGCAGCGCCGGACGGACAAATTCTTACGAGCAGTTCTTC.

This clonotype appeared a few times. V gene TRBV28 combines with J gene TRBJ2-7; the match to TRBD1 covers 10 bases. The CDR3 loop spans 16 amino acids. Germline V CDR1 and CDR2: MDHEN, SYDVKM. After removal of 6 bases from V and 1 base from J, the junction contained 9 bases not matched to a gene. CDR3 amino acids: CASSSPSGQGSYEQYV. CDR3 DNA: TGTGCCAGCAGCTCTCCCTCGGGACAGGGGTCCTACGAGCAGTACGTC.

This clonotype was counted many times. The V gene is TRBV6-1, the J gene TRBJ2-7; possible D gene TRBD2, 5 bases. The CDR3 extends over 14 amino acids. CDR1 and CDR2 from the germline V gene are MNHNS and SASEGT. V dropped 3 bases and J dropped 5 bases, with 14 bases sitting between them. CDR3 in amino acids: CASSDGAVLNEQYV. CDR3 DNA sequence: TGTGCCAGCAGTGACGGAGCGGTGCTAAACGAGCAGTACGTC.

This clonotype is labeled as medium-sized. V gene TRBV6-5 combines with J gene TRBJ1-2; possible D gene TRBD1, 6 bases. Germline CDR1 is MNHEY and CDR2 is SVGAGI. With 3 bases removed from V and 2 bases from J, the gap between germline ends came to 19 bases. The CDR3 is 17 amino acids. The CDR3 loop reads CASSYLFGGTRNYGYTF. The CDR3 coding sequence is TGTGCCAGCAGTTATCTCTTTGGGGGCACGAGGAACTATGGCTACACCTTC.

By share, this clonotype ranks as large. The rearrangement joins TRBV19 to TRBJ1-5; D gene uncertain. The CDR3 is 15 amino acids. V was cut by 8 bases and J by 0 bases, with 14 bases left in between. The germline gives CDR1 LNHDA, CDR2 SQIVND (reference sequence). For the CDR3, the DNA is TGTGCCAGTGGGGTTTTTGAGCATAGCAATCAGCCCCAGCATTTT. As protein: CASGVFEHSNQPQHF.

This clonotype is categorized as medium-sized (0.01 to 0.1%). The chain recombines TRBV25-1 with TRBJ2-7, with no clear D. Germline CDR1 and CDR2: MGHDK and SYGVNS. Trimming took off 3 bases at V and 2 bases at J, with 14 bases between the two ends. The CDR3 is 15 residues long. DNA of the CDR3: TGTGCCAGCAGTGAGATAGGCCCCGGTACCTACGAGCAGTACTTC. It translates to CASSEIGPGTYEQYF.

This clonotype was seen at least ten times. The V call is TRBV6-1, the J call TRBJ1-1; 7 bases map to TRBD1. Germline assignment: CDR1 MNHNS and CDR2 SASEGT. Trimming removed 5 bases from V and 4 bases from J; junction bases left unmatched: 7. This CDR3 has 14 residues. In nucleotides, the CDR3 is TGTGCCAGCAGTTTCCGACAGGGAGGCACTGAAGCTTTCTTT. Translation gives CASSFRQGGTEAFF.

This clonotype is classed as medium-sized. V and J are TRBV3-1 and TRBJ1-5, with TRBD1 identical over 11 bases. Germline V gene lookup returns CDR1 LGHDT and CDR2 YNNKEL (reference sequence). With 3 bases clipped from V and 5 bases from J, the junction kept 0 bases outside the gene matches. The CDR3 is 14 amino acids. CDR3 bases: TGTGCCAGCAGCCAGGGACAGGGGGATCAGCCCCAGCATTTT. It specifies CASSQGQGDQPQHF.

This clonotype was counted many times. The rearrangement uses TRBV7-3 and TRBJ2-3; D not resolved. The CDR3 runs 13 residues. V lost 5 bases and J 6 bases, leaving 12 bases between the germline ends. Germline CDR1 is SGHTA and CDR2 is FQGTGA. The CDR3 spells CASSQPPGDTQYF. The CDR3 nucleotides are TGTGCCAGCAGCCAACCCCCCGGCGATACGCAGTATTTT.